This TCR beta chain is from a study of control samples from healthy donors and cancer patients. Clones were read by immunoSEQ multiplex PCR, and TCRdb kept only the in-frame ones, dropping some. The sample yields about 90,000 clones, about nine tenths seen once. The germline CDR1 and CDR2 sequences are LGHDT and YNNKEL (reference sequence). Trimming pared 2 bases from V and 6 bases from J, leaving 5 bases between. The CDR3 runs 11 residues. The receptor comes from a woman in her late teens or twenties in good health. The genes are TRBV3-1 (or the pseudogene TRBV3-2) and TRBJ2-7; no reliable D call. The material sequenced was blood. The CDR3 sequence: CASSQLSEQYF. The DNA for the CDR3 is TGTGCCAGCAGCCAACTCAGCGAGCAGTACTTC.